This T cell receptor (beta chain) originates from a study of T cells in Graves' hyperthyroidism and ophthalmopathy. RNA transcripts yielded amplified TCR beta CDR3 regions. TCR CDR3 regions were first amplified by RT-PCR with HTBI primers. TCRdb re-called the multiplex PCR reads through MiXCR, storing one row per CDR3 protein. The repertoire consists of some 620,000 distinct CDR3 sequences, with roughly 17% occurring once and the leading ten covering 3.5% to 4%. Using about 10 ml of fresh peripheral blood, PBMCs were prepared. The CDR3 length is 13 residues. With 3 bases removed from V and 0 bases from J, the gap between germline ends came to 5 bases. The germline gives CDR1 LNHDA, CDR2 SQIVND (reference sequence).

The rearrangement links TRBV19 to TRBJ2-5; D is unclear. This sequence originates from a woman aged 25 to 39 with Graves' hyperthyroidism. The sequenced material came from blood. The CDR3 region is CASSIEYQETQYF. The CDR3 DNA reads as TGTGCCAGTAGTATCGAGTACCAAGAGACCCAGTACTTC. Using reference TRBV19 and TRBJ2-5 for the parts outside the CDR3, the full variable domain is DGGITQSPKYLFRKEGQNVTLSCEQNLNHDAMYWYRQDPGQGLRLIYYSQIVNDFQKGDIAEGYSVSREKKESFPLTVTSAQKNPTAFYLCASSIEYQETQYFGPGTRLLVL.